The clone carrying this T cell receptor (beta chain) has only one observation. No antigen is known for it. This entry belongs to a study of shared clonotypes between healthy human individuals. Study-level results: Rarefaction gave evidence that sorted-subset sequencing remained incomplete despite large depth. Naive subsets typically showed greater estimated richness than memory subsets. Researchers sampled only blood; tissue repertoires likely differ.

The V gene's germline CDR1 is SGHRS and CDR2 YFSETQ. The trim removed 5 bases at V and 1 base at J, leaving 12 bases unmatched. The length of the CDR3 is 18 residues. Per sorted-subset replicate PCR, input was 150 to 250 ng DNA, representing roughly 28,000 T cell genomes. Sequenced by immunoSEQ multiplex PCR; TCRdb stores in-frame clones only, minus some. Of some 500,000 clones in the sample, roughly 95% were seen once. Sequencing was performed on naive CD4+ T cells sorted from blood. Subset meaning: CD45RA+ positively selected. The rearrangement joins TRBV5-1 to TRBJ2-1; 10 bases match TRBD2. This clonotype was sampled from a woman aged 30 to 39 in good health. DNA of the CDR3: TGCGCCAGCAGAAAGGCGGCTAGCGGGAGTAGGTCCTACAATGAGCAGTTCTTC. It encodes CASRKAASGSRSYNEQFF.